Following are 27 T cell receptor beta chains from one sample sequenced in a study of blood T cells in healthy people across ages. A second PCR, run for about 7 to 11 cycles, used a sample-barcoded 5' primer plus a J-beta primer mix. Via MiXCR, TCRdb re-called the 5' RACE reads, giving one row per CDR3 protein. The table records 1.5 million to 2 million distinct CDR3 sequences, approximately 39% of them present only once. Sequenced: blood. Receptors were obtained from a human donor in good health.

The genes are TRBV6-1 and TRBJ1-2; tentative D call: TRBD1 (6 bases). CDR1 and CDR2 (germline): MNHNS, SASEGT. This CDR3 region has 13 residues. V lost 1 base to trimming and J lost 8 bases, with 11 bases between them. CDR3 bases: TGTGCCAGCAGTGAAGAACGGGGGCTCGGCTACACCTTC. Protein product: CASSEERGLGYTF.

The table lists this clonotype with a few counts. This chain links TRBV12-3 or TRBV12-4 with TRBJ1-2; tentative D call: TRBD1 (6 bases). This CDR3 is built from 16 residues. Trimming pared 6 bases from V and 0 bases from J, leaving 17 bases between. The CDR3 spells CASSSGRRGANYGYTF. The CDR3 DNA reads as TGTGCCAGCAGCAGCGGAAGAAGGGGGGCTAACTATGGCTACACCTTC.

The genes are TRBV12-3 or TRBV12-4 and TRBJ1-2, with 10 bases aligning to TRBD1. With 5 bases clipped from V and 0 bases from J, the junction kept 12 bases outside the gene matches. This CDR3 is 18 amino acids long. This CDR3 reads CASSPGQGGLAANYGYTF. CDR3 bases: TGTGCCAGCAGTCCTGGACAGGGGGGACTCGCAGCTAACTATGGCTACACCTTC.

In nucleotides, the CDR3 is TGTGCCATCACGAGCCCGGGGTTCGAGCAGTACTTC. This encodes CAITSPGFEQYF. The chain uses TRBV10-3 and TRBJ2-5; weak D call: TRBD2 (5 bases). Gene TRBJ2-7 matches the end of the DNA better, so the J call may be wrong. Looked up from germline, CDR1 is ENHRY and CDR2 is SYGVKD. This CDR3 has 12 amino acids.

CDR3 residues: CSAVGGLPQETQYF. The CDR3 bases are TGCAGTGCTGTAGGCGGACTACCCCAAGAGACCCAGTACTTC. The chain uses TRBV20-1 and TRBJ2-5, with D possibly matching TRBD2 (6 bases). The germline V gene has CDR1 DFQATT and CDR2 SNEGSKA (reference sequence). The germline V and J ends were trimmed by 5 bases and 1 base, with 14 bases remaining between them. This CDR3 comprises 14 residues.

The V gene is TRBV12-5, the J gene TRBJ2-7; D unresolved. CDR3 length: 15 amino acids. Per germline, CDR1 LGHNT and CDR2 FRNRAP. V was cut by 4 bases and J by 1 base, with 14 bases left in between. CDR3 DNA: TGTGCTAGTGGTTCCTCCCGGGTGGGTTCCTACGAGCAGTACTTC. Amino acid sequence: CASGSSRVGSYEQYF. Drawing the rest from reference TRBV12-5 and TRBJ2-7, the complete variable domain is DARVTQTPRHKVTEMGQEVTMRCQPILGHNTVFWYRQTMMQGLELLAYFRNRAPLDDSGMPKDRFSAEMPDATLATLKIQPSEPRDSAVYFCASGSSRVGSYEQYFGPGTRLTVT.

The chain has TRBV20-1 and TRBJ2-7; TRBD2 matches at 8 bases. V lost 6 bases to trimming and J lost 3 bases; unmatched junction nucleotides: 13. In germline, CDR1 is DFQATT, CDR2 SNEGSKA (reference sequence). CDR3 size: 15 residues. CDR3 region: CSASTGRGAHYEQYF. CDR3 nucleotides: TGCAGTGCCTCGACGGGGCGGGGGGCGCACTACGAGCAGTACTTC.

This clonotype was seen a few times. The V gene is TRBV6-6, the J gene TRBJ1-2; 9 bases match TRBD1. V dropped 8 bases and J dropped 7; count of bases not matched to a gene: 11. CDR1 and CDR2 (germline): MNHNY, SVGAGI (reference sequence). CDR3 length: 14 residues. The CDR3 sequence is CASCGTGNLGGYTF. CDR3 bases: TGTGCCAGCTGTGGGACAGGGAATCTTGGTGGCTACACCTTC.

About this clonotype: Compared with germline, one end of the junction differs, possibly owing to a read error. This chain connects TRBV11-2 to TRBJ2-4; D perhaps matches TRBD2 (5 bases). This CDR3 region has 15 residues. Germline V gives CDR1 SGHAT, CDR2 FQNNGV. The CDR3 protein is CASSLKGLAKNMQYF. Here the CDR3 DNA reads TGTGCCAGCAGCTTAAAAGGGCTAGCCAAAAACATGCAGTACTTC.

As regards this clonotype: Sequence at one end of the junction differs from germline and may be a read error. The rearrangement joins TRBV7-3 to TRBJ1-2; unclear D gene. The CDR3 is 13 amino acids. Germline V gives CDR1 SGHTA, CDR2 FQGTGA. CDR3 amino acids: CASSLIGLDGCTF. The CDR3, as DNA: TGTGCCAGCAGCTTAATAGGGTTGGATGGCTGCACCTTC.

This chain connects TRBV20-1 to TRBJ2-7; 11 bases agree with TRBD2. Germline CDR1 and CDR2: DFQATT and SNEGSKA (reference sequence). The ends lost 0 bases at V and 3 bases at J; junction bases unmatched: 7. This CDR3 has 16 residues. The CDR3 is CSARDGRLAGIYEQYF. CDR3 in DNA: TGCAGTGCTAGAGATGGGAGACTAGCGGGGATCTACGAGCAGTACTTC.

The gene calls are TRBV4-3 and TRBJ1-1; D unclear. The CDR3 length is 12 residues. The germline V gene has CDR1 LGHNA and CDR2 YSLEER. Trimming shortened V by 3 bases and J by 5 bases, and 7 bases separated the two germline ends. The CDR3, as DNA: TGCGCCAGCAGCCATGTCGGAACTGAAGCTTTCTTT. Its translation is CASSHVGTEAFF.

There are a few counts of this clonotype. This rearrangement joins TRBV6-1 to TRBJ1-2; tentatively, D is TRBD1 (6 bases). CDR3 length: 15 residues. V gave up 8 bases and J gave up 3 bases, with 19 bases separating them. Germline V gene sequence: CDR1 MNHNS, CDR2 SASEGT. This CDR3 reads CASQLVLGGDYGYTF. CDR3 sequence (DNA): TGTGCCAGCCAATTAGTCCTAGGGGGAGACTATGGCTACACCTTC.

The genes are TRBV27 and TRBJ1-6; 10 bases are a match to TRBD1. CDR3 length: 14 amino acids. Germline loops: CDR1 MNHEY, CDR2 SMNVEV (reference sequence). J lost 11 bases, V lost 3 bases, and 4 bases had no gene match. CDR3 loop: CASSLDRGIAPLHF. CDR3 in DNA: TGTGCCAGCAGTTTGGACAGGGGGATAGCACCCCTCCACTTT.

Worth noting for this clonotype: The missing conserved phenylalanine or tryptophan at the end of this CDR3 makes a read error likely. As DNA, the CDR3 is TGTGCCAGCAGTTTTGGGCCTGTGGCTGAAGCTTTCTGT. The encoded protein is CASSFGPVAEAFC. The chain links TRBV12-3 or TRBV12-4 to TRBJ1-1; D is undetermined. Trimming removed 3 bases at V and 6 bases at J, with 11 bases between. There are 13 residues in the CDR3.

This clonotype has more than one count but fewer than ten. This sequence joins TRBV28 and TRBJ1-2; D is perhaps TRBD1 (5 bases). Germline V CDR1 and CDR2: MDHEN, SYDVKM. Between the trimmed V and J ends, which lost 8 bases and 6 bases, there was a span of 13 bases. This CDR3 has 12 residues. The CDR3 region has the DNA TGTGCCAGCTGGGGACTGGTCGATGGCTACACCTTC. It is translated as CASWGLVDGYTF.

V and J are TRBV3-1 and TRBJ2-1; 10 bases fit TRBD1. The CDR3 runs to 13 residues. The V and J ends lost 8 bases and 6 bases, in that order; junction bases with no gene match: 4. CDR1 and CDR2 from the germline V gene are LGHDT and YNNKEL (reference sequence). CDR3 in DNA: TGTGCCAGCGGGACAGGGGTGGTCAATGAGCAGTTCTTC. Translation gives CASGTGVVNEQFF.

As DNA, the CDR3 is TGCGCCAGCAGCCAGGCCCTTGACTACGCGCAGTACTTC. Protein product: CASSQALDYAQYF. This sequence joins TRBV4-3 and TRBJ2-5; tentative D call: TRBD2 (5 bases). The ends were cut back, 3 bases at V and 11 bases at J, with 16 bases in the middle. The CDR3 runs to 13 residues. Germline CDR1 is LGHNA and CDR2 is YSLEER.

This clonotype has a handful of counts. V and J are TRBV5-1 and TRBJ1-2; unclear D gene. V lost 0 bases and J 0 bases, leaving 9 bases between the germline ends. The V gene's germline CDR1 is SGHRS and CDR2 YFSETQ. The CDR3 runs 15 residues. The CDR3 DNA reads TGCGCCAGCAGCTTGGGGCAGTCATCTAACTATGGCTACACCTTC. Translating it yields CASSLGQSSNYGYTF.

DNA for the CDR3: TGTGCCAGCAGCTTCCCTAGCGGGGGGGCATATGAGCAGTTCTTC. This encodes CASSFPSGGAYEQFF. The chain has TRBV7-9 and TRBJ2-1; the match to TRBD2 covers 12 bases. The germline V gene has CDR1 SEHNR and CDR2 FQNEAQ (reference sequence). V dropped 3 bases and J dropped 8; count of bases not matched to a gene: 5. This CDR3 comprises 15 residues.

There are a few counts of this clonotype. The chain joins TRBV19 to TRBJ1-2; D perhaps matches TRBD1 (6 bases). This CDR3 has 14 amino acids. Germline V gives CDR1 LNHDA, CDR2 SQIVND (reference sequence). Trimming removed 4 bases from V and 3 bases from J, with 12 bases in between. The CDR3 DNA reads TGTGCCAGTAGTAACAACAGGGCCCACTATGGCTACACCTTC. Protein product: CASSNNRAHYGYTF.

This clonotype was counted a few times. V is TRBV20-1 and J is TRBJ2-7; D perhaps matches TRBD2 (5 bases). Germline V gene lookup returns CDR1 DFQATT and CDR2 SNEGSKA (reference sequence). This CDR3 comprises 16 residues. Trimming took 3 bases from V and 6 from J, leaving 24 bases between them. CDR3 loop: CSASGLSQGYRGEQYF. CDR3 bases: TGCAGTGCTAGTGGACTTAGTCAAGGTTATCGAGGCGAGCAGTACTTC.

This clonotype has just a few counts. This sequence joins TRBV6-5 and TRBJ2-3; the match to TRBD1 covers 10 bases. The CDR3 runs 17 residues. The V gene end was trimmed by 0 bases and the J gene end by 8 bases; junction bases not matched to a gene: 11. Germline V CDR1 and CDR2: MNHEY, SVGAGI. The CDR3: CASSYSSSGQGTGTQYF. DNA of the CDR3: TGTGCCAGCAGTTACTCCTCCTCGGGACAGGGGACTGGTACGCAGTATTTT.

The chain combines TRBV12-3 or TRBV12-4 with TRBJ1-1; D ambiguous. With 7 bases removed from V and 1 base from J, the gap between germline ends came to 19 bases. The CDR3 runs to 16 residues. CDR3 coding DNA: TGTGCCAGCACACTAACTCCGGGCAGACGGAACACTGAAGCTTTCTTT. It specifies CASTLTPGRRNTEAFF.

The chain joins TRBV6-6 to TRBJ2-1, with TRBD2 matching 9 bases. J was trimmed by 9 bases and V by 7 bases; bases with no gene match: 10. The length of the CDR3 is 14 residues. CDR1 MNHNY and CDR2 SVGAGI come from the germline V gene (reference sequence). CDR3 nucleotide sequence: TGTGCCAGCACCTTGGCTAGCGGGGCTGGTGAGCAGTTCTTC. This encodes CASTLASGAGEQFF.

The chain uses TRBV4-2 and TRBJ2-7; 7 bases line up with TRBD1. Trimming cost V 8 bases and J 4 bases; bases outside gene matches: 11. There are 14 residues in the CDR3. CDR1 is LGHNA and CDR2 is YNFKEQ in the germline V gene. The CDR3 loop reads CASGAGTVDYEQYF. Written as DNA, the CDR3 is TGTGCCAGCGGAGCCGGGACAGTCGATTACGAGCAGTACTTC.

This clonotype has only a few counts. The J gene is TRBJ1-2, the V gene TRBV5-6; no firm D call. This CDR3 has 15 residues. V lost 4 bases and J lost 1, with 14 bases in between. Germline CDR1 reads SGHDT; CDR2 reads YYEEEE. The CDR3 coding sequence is TGTGCCAGCAGCCCGGACGCTTTCCTTAACTATGGCTACACCTTC. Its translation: CASSPDAFLNYGYTF.